The clone carrying this TCR beta chain came up many times. Its antigen is not known. Unique molecular identifiers were used in preparing the TCRbeta library. TCRdb itself ran the PCR reads through MiXCR, one entry per CDR3 protein. In the table there are approximately 630,000 distinct CDR3 sequences, about 12% of which are singletons. The data belong to a study of T-cell reconstitution after alpha-beta-depleted transplantation in children. Trimming took 4 bases from V and 0 from J; bases not matched to a gene: 12. This CDR3 contains 17 residues. The germline gives CDR1 DFQATT, CDR2 SNEGSKA (reference sequence). Points from the study as a whole: Expanded graft clones numbering several hundred reportedly gave rise to alpha-beta T cells about two months after transplant.

This sequence originates from a girl between 2 and 10 years old with congenital amegakaryocytic thrombocytopenia, due to receive a stem cell transplant. Material: PBMCs, obtained before TCRalphabeta/CD19-depleted stem cell transplant. This chain connects TRBV20-1 to TRBJ1-5; 7 bases are a match to TRBD1. In DNA, the CDR3 is TGCAGTGCTACCCGACAGGGAATGGCATATAGCAATCAGCCCCAGCATTTT. Its protein is CSATRQGMAYSNQPQHF.